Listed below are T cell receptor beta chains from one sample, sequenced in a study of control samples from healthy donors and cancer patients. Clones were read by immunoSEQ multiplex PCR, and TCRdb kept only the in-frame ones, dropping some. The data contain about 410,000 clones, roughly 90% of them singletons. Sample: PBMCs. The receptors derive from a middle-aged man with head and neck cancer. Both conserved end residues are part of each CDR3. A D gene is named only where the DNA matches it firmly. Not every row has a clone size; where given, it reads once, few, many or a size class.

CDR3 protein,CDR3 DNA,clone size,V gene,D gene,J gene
CASSSTTGESVGELFF,TGCGCCAGCAGCTCCACGACTGGGGAATCAGTGGGGGAGCTGTTTTTT,NA,TRBV5-1,NA,TRBJ2-2
CASSPRQGPVMTEAFF,TGTGCCAGTAGTCCTCGACAGGGCCCTGTGATGACTGAAGCTTTCTTT,NA,TRBV19,TRBD1,TRBJ1-1
CASSAGQFFDQPQHF,TGTGCCAGCAGTGCGGGACAGTTTTTTGATCAGCCCCAGCATTTT,NA,TRBV2,TRBD1,TRBJ1-5
CASSSPGAANEKLFF,TGTGCCAGCAGCTCCCCTGGGGCGGCTAATGAAAAACTGTTTTTT,NA,TRBV5-6,NA,TRBJ1-4
CASTAQGAAGYTF,TGTGCCAGCACCGCCCAGGGGGCGGCCGGCTACACCTTC,NA,TRBV2,TRBD1,TRBJ1-2
CASSPIRGAYEQYF,TGCGCCAGCAGCCCAATCCGAGGGGCCTACGAGCAGTACTTC,NA,TRBV10-1,NA,TRBJ2-7
CASSYLGTGGHEQYF,TGTGCCAGCAGTTACTTGGGGACAGGGGGTCATGAGCAGTACTTC,NA,TRBV6-5,TRBD1,TRBJ2-7
CASSLASGAAQGYTF,TGTGCCAGCAGCTTAGCCTCGGGGGCCGCCCAGGGCTACACCTTC,NA,TRBV11-2,NA,TRBJ1-2
CASSQDYEQNTEAFF,TGTGCCAGCAGCCAAGATTATGAACAGAACACTGAAGCTTTCTTT,NA,TRBV14,NA,TRBJ1-1
CASTPGPAYTEAFF,TGTGCCAGCACCCCCGGGCCAGCGTACACTGAAGCTTTCTTT,NA,TRBV6-2/TRBV6-3,NA,TRBJ1-1
CASRDSSGSHDEQYF,TGTGCCAGTAGAGACTCTAGCGGGAGTCACGACGAGCAGTACTTC,NA,TRBV19,TRBD2,TRBJ2-7
CASSLAGGVNTEAFF,TGTGCCAGCAGCTTGGCCGGAGGGGTAAACACTGAAGCTTTCTTT,NA,TRBV5-6,NA,TRBJ1-1
CAGSGQTRNEQFF,TGTGCCGGGTCGGGACAGACTAGGAATGAGCAGTTCTTC,NA,TRBV2,NA,TRBJ2-1
CATSLGLGSPGDIQYF,TGTGCCACCAGCTTAGGTTTGGGGAGCCCGGGGGACATTCAGTACTTC,once,TRBV15,NA,TRBJ2-4
CSVGEGLVYNEQFF,TGCAGCGTCGGAGAGGGGTTGGTCTACAATGAGCAGTTCTTC,NA,TRBV29-1,NA,TRBJ2-1
CASSPGVDVETQYF,TGTGCCAGCAGCCCAGGGGTAGATGTTGAGACCCAGTACTTC,NA,TRBV7-2,NA,TRBJ2-5
CASSARGQEQFF,TGTGCCAGCAGCGCCCGGGGTCAGGAGCAGTTCTTC,NA,TRBV4-2,NA,TRBJ2-1
CASGLVGTGGQPQHF,TGTGCTAGTGGTTTGGTTGGGACAGGGGGACAGCCCCAGCATTTT,NA,TRBV12-5,TRBD1,TRBJ1-5
CASNSIRGRTYQPQHF,TGTGCCAGTAATTCAATCCGGGGTCGTACTTATCAGCCCCAGCATTTT,few,TRBV19,NA,TRBJ1-5
CASSESSGGRETQYF,TGTGCCAGCAGTGAATCGTCGGGGGGGCGGGAGACCCAGTACTTC,NA,TRBV25-1,TRBD2,TRBJ2-5
CASSDQETQYF,TGTGCCAGCAGTGACCAAGAGACCCAGTACTTC,NA,TRBV28,NA,TRBJ2-5
CASSQERLAGPRTDTQYF,TGTGCCAGCAGCCAAGAAAGGCTAGCGGGACCACGCACAGATACGCAGTATTTT,NA,TRBV3-1/TRBV3-2,TRBD2,TRBJ2-3
CASRSWDSYYNEQFF,TGTGCCAGCAGAAGCTGGGACTCGTACTACAATGAGCAGTTCTTC,once,TRBV5-4,NA,TRBJ2-1
CASSLAGEPYNEQFF,TGTGCCAGCAGTTTGGCAGGGGAGCCCTACAATGAGCAGTTCTTC,once,TRBV28,NA,TRBJ2-1
CASSYSRAGVAFF,TGTGCCAGCAGTTACTCGAGGGCAGGGGTCGCTTTCTTT,NA,TRBV6-5,NA,TRBJ1-1
CASSQDGGAGELFF,TGTGCCAGCAGCCAAGATGGAGGTGCCGGGGAGCTGTTTTTT,NA,TRBV3-1/TRBV3-2,NA,TRBJ2-2
CASSWRQGPYEQYF,TGTGCCAGCAGCTGGAGACAGGGCCCCTACGAGCAGTACTTC,NA,TRBV7-2,TRBD1,TRBJ2-7
CASSGDLPPSTDTQYF,TGTGCCAGCAGTGGGGACCTGCCCCCCAGCACAGATACGCAGTATTTT,NA,TRBV5-4,NA,TRBJ2-3
CASSLEPSGANVLTF,TGTGCCAGCAGCTTAGAACCCTCTGGGGCCAACGTCCTGACTTTC,NA,TRBV11-2,NA,TRBJ2-6
CASRGIAGADEQFF,TGCGCCAGCCGGGGGATAGCGGGAGCTGATGAGCAGTTCTTC,NA,TRBV5-1,TRBD2,TRBJ2-1
CASSTWDSSYEQYF,TGTGCCAGTAGTACCTGGGACAGTTCCTACGAGCAGTACTTC,NA,TRBV19,TRBD1,TRBJ2-7
CASSPPLNYNSPLHF,TGTGCCAGCAGTCCCCCCCTCAACTATAATTCACCCCTCCACTTT,once,TRBV27,NA,TRBJ1-6
CASSRGARDEQYF,TGTGCCAGTTCCCGGGGGGCGAGGGACGAGCAGTACTTC,NA,TRBV6-5,NA,TRBJ2-7
CASSAQGTEAFF,TGTGCCAGCAGTGCACAGGGGACTGAAGCTTTCTTT,few,TRBV11-3,TRBD1,TRBJ1-1
CASSPLTGNSHEQYF,TGTGCCAGCTCACCACTGACAGGGAATTCCCACGAGCAGTACTTC,NA,TRBV18,TRBD1,TRBJ2-7
CASSGSGLEGEQYF,TGTGCCAGCAGCGGGTCGGGACTAGAGGGCGAGCAGTACTTC,NA,TRBV9,TRBD2,TRBJ2-7